This T cell receptor beta chain was recorded in a study of early T cells in non-severe SARS-CoV-2 infection. Study-level information: Sequenced material consisted of bulk RNA (from unsorted whole blood), and chains were unpaired.

Study-level points and caveats: Private and CD4 specificities were missed by VDJdb matching, skewed to anti-spike CD8.

Germline CDR1 is SGHTS and CDR2 is YDEGEE. The CDR3 totals 13 residues. The V end lost 0 bases, the J end lost 5 bases, and 7 bases lay between the germline ends. This clonotype was counted at least ten times. Its target is not known. Individual cDNA molecules were tagged with unique molecular identifiers. TCRdb itself ran the 5' RACE reads through MiXCR, one entry per CDR3 protein. There are roughly 35,000 distinct CDR3 sequences in the sample; 5.8% occur only once, and 20% to 30% lies in the top ten. Sequencing was done on a sample of whole blood. The chain has TRBV5-8 and TRBJ2-3; D possibly corresponds to TRBD2 (5 bases). This sequence was found in an adult who was a healthcare worker with PCR-confirmed SARS-CoV-2 infection or an uninfected control (not recorded which). The CDR3 sequence is CASSLAAGDTQYF. The CDR3 DNA reads as TGTGCCAGCAGCTTGGCGGCGGGAGATACGCAGTATTTT.